The clone carrying this T cell receptor (beta chain) showed up just a few times. Its antigen is unknown. This sample stems from a study of blood T cells in healthy people across ages. General study results and limits: Estimates based on one million T cells were treated as lower bounds.

Sample-barcoded 5' priming and a J-beta primer mix drove a second PCR of about 7 to 11 cycles. TCRdb reprocessed the 5' RACE reads via MiXCR and lists one record per CDR3 protein. The sample contains approximately 800,000 distinct CDR3 sequences, roughly 26% of which appear only once. The junction had 17 bases not matched to a gene; V was cut back by 3 bases and J by 0 bases. Per germline, CDR1 SGDLS and CDR2 YYNGEE. The CDR3 is 19 amino acids. These data are also associated with another study on T cells of mothers and their children.

This TCR derives from a boy under 18 in good health. The rearrangement joins TRBV9 to TRBJ1-2, with 7 bases fitting TRBD1. Sequenced: blood. The CDR3 loop is CASSGQKRTGASSNYGYTF. Written as DNA, the CDR3 is TGTGCCAGCAGCGGACAAAAACGAACAGGGGCCTCCTCTAACTATGGCTACACCTTC.